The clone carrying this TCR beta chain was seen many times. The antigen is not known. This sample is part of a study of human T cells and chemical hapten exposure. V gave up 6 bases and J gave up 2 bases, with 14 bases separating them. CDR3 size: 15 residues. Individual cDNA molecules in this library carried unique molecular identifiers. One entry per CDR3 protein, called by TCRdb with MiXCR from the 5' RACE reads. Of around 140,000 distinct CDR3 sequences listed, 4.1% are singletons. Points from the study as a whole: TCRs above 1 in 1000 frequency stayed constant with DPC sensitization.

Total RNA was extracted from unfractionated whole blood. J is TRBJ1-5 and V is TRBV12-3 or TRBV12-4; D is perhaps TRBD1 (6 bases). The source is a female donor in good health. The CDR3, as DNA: TGTGCCAGCAGGGTTGGGGGGCCCCGCAATCAGCCCCAGCATTTT. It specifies CASRVGGPRNQPQHF.